The T cell receptor (beta chain) under discussion was sequenced for a study of early T cells in non-severe SARS-CoV-2 infection. Whole-study context: The chains were unpaired, and the sequenced material was bulk RNA from unsorted whole blood.

The CDR3 has 17 amino acids. V lost 4 bases and J lost 1, with 14 bases in between. In germline, CDR1 is KGHSH, CDR2 LQKENI. This clonotype has just a few counts. From the 5' RACE reads, TCRdb called clonotypes with MiXCR, one entry per CDR3 protein. The sample has tens of thousands of distinct CDR3 sequences, around 9.3% seen once. This chain links TRBV18 with TRBJ2-6, with D unclear. The source is an adult who was a healthcare worker with PCR-confirmed SARS-CoV-2 infection or an uninfected control (not recorded which). Here the sequenced sample was whole blood, taken at baseline. The CDR3 DNA follows: TGTGCCAGCTCACTACAGAGGACCGAATCTGGGGCCAACGTCCTGACTTTC. This encodes CASSLQRTESGANVLTF.